These 25 T cell receptor gamma chains originate from one sample sequenced in a study of Vδ1+ human thymocytes. Study conclusions and caveats: Highly polyclonal TRG and TRD repertoires with Gaussian CDR3 length distributions appeared in thymus.

The template was reverse-transcribed extracted RNA. Pooled V-gene forward primers with one constant-region reverse primer generated the CDR3 amplicons by multiplex PCR. TCRdb re-called the multiplex PCR reads via CATT. The profile shows over 25,000 gamma-chain clones, around 20% of them singletons. No antigens are known for them. Specimen: Vdelta1+ gamma-delta thymocytes from the thymus. The subset was: FACS-sorted CD3+ TCRalphabeta- TCRVdelta1+ TCRVdelta2- thymocytes. These receptor sequences come from a boy younger than two who had congenital heart surgery.

On this clone itself: The same CDR3 arises from other DNA sequences in this sample as well. This chain links TRGV4 with TRGJ1 or TRGJ2. Losses at the gene ends were 3 bases for V and 7 bases for J; bases not matched to a gene: 12. The CDR3 totals 14 residues. Germline lookup yields CDR1 EGSTGY and CDR2 YDSYTSSV. CDR3 region: CATWDRLGGYKKLF. The CDR3 nucleotides are TGTGCCACCTGGGATCGCCTGGGGGGGTATAAGAAACTCTTT.

This clone occurred a few times. The chain combines TRGV9 with TRGJ1 or TRGJ2. J was trimmed by 0 bases and V by 1 base; bases with no gene match: 9. The CDR3 length is 16 residues. Germline V gives CDR1 GITISATS, CDR2 ISYDGTV (reference sequence). The CDR3 DNA follows: TGTGCCTTGTGGGAGGTCGTATACGCGAATTATTATAAGAAACTCTTT. Its protein is CALWEVVYANYYKKLF.

This clone was detected only a few times. V is TRGV9 and J is TRGJ1 or TRGJ2. CDR3 length: 16 amino acids. J gave up 2 bases and V 0 bases, and 10 bases lay outside the gene matches. Germline CDR1 and CDR2: GITISATS and ISYDGTV (reference sequence). The DNA for the CDR3 is TGTGCCTTGTGGGAGGTGCGGTCCGTGGATTATTATAAGAAACTCTTT. Translated, it gives CALWEVRSVDYYKKLF.

In its sample, this clone was seen a few times. The chain links TRGV8 to TRGJ1 or TRGJ2. Trimming at V came to 0 bases and at J to 10 bases, leaving 6 bases not matched to a gene. CDR3 length equals 12 residues. Germline V gene sequence: CDR1 VENAVY, CDR2 YDSYNSRV. CDR3 residues: CATWDRQQKKLF. In nucleotides, the CDR3 is TGTGCCACCTGGGATAGGCAGCAGAAGAAACTCTTT.

This clone was picked up a small number of times. The chain uses TRGV8 and TRGJP2. J lost 9 bases, V lost 2 bases, and 6 bases had no gene match. The germline gives CDR1 VENAVY, CDR2 YDSYNSRV. CDR3 length: 13 residues. For the CDR3, the DNA is TGTGCCACCTGGGATACCGACCATTGGATCAAGACGTTT. Residues: CATWDTDHWIKTF.

This clone has more than one count but fewer than ten. The chain joins TRGV9 to TRGJ1 or TRGJ2. This CDR3 has 15 amino acids. Losses at the gene ends were 1 base for V and 1 base for J; bases not matched to a gene: 7. CDR1 and CDR2 from the germline V gene are GITISATS and ISYDGTV (reference sequence). CDR3 nucleotides: TGTGCCTTGTGGGAGGTTCAACAAAATTATTATAAGAAACTCTTT. Protein sequence: CALWEVQQNYYKKLF.

This clone was detected a few times. This probably arose from a read error, given a far larger clone one base away. Other nucleotide sequences from this sample produce the same CDR3. The chain carries TRGV8 and TRGJ1 or TRGJ2. CDR1 and CDR2 (germline): VENAVY, YDSYNSRV. This CDR3 has 13 amino acids. V trimming: 5 bases; J trimming: 0 bases; junction bases outside the gene matches: 4. This CDR3 reads CATWVGNYYKKLF. Here the CDR3 DNA reads TGTGCCACCTGGGTCGGGAATTATTATAAGAAACTCTTT.

As to this clone: This may come from a read error, since a much larger clone is one base off. The V call is TRGV5, the J call TRGJ1 or TRGJ2. This CDR3 contains 12 residues. J lost 7 bases, V lost 0 bases, and 3 bases had no gene match. The germline gives CDR1 VINAFY, CDR2 YDVSNSKD. CDR3 loop: CATWDRKYKKLF. The CDR3 bases are TGTGCCACCTGGGACAGGAAATATAAGAAACTCTTT.

This clone was observed a few times. The chain couples TRGV4 to TRGJ1 or TRGJ2. The CDR3 is made up of 14 amino acids. Trimming at V came to 4 bases and at J to 7 bases, leaving 13 bases not matched to a gene. Germline lookup yields CDR1 EGSTGY and CDR2 YDSYTSSV. CDR3 in amino acids: CATWDGQWGYKKLF. The CDR3, as DNA: TGTGCCACCTGGGACGGGCAGTGGGGCTATAAGAAACTCTTT.

The V gene is TRGV5, the J gene TRGJ1 or TRGJ2. Germline CDR1 VINAFY, CDR2 YDVSNSKD. Losses at the gene ends were 0 bases for V and 10 bases for J; bases not matched to a gene: 15. The CDR3 is made up of 15 amino acids. The CDR3 sequence: CATWDRLFSKNKKLF. The CDR3 region has the DNA TGTGCCACCTGGGACAGGCTATTCTCAAAGAACAAGAAACTCTTT.

The table lists this clone with a few counts. The chain employs TRGV3 and TRGJ1 or TRGJ2. This CDR3 is built from 13 residues. J gave up 9 bases and V 2 bases, and 10 bases lay outside the gene matches. Germline lookup yields CDR1 VTNTFY and CDR2 YDVSTARD (reference sequence). The CDR3 nucleotides are TGTGCCACCTGGGACACGATCCCCTCTAAGAAACTCTTT. Translating it yields CATWDTIPSKKLF.

In its sample, this clone was seen a few times. A much bigger clone sits one base away, suggesting this may be a read error. The J gene is TRGJ1 or TRGJ2, the V gene TRGV4. The CDR3 runs 13 residues. With V trimmed by 2 bases and J by 4 bases, 5 bases remained unmatched. Germline-derived CDR1 and CDR2 are EGSTGY and YDSYTSSV. The CDR3 DNA reads as TGTGCCACCTGGGATGAGCCGTATTATAAGAAACTCTTT. It specifies CATWDEPYYKKLF.

In its sample, this clone was seen a few times. The chain employs TRGV4 and TRGJ1 or TRGJ2. The CDR3 runs to 15 residues. With 0 bases clipped from V and 3 bases from J, the junction kept 8 bases outside the gene matches. CDR1 and CDR2 (germline): EGSTGY, YDSYTSSV. The CDR3 bases are TGTGCCACCTGGGATGGGCTCATAGGTTATTATAAGAAACTCTTT. Protein product: CATWDGLIGYYKKLF.

Comments on this clone: This sample also contains other DNA sequences that code for the same CDR3. The genes are TRGV9 and TRGJ1 or TRGJ2. In germline, CDR1 is GITISATS, CDR2 ISYDGTV (reference sequence). Losses at the gene ends were 5 bases for V and 3 bases for J; bases not matched to a gene: 4. The CDR3 has 12 residues. CDR3 DNA sequence: TGTGCCTTGTGGGGTCGTTATTATAAGAAACTCTTT. It is translated as CALWGRYYKKLF.

The chain links TRGV4 to TRGJ1 or TRGJ2. V shed 2 bases and J 12 bases; nucleotides not matched to a gene: 10. In germline, CDR1 is EGSTGY, CDR2 YDSYTSSV. CDR3 length: 12 amino acids. CDR3 in DNA: TGTGCCACCTGGGATGCCACTCGGGGGAAACTCTTT. This gives the protein CATWDATRGKLF.

This clone was counted between two and nine times. This chain links TRGV4 with TRGJ1 or TRGJ2. The germline gives CDR1 EGSTGY, CDR2 YDSYTSSV. The V and J ends lost 5 bases and 0 bases, in that order; junction bases with no gene match: 10. This CDR3 region has 15 residues. CDR3 DNA sequence: TGTGCCACCTGGGTCCCTCCCGGGAATTATTATAAGAAACTCTTT. Protein sequence: CATWVPPGNYYKKLF.

V is TRGV8 and J is TRGJP2. The CDR3 contains 16 residues. Germline values: CDR1 VENAVY, CDR2 YDSYNSRV. J lost 1 base, V lost 0 bases, and 5 bases had no gene match. The CDR3 nucleotides read TGTGCCACCTGGGATAGGTCGGGTAGTAGTGATTGGATCAAGACGTTT. Amino acids: CATWDRSGSSDWIKTF.

This clone was counted between two and nine times. V usage is TRGV8 and J usage is TRGJ1 or TRGJ2. Germline values: CDR1 VENAVY, CDR2 YDSYNSRV. The CDR3 runs 13 residues. V was clipped by 0 bases and J by 4 bases; unmatched bases: 3. In DNA, the CDR3 is TGTGCCACCTGGGATAGGTGGTATTATAAGAAACTCTTT. It translates to CATWDRWYYKKLF.

The chain couples TRGV4 to TRGJ1 or TRGJ2. The ends lost 4 bases at V and 6 bases at J; junction bases unmatched: 12. Germline lookup yields CDR1 EGSTGY and CDR2 YDSYTSSV. This CDR3 contains 14 residues. The CDR3 here is CATWDVVGGYKKLF. The CDR3 DNA reads TGTGCCACCTGGGACGTGGTCGGAGGTTATAAGAAACTCTTT.

By its share, this clone is medium-sized. Other DNA sequences of this sample code for an identical CDR3. The genes are TRGV4 and TRGJ1 or TRGJ2. V was clipped by 0 bases and J by 3 bases; unmatched bases: 2. Germline-derived CDR1 and CDR2 are EGSTGY and YDSYTSSV. The CDR3 has 13 residues. CDR3 DNA: TGTGCCACCTGGGATGGGGTTTATTATAAGAAACTCTTT. This sequence encodes CATWDGVYYKKLF.

Comment on this clone: At one boundary the junction diverges from the germline segment, which might be a read error. The chain carries TRGV8 and TRGJP. CDR3 length equals 16 residues. Germline V gene lookup returns CDR1 VENAVY and CDR2 YDSYNSRV. CDR3 loop: CATWEKRELGKKVKVF. CDR3 nucleotide sequence: TGTGCCACCTGGGAAAAGCGAGAGTTGGGCAAAAAAGTCAAGGTATTT.

By sample share, this clone is medium-sized (0.01 to 0.1%). Different DNA sequences within this sample yield the same CDR3. The chain joins TRGV2 to TRGJ1 or TRGJ2. Germline assignment: CDR1 EGSNGY and CDR2 YDSYNSKV. After removal of 0 bases from V and 3 bases from J, the junction contained 2 bases not matched to a gene. The CDR3 has 13 amino acids. The chain's CDR3 is CATWDGGYYKKLF. The DNA for the CDR3 is TGTGCCACCTGGGACGGGGGTTATTATAAGAAACTCTTT.

The chain uses TRGV8 and TRGJP2. The CDR3 contains 15 residues. The J segment lost 2 bases and the V segment lost 5 bases, leaving 8 bases of the junction unmatched. Per the germline V gene, CDR1 is VENAVY and CDR2 is YDSYNSRV. The CDR3 DNA is TGTGCCACCTGGGCCCCAAGGAGTAGTGATTGGATCAAGACGTTT. Its protein is CATWAPRSSDWIKTF.

With regard to this clone: It may be a read error: a sequence one base away is much more abundant. Other DNA sequences within the sample encode an identical CDR3. The chain uses TRGV2 and TRGJ1 or TRGJ2. Losses at the gene ends were 1 base for V and 1 base for J; bases not matched to a gene: 4. CDR1 and CDR2 (germline): EGSNGY, YDSYNSKV. The CDR3 contains 14 residues. The CDR3 reads CATWDGPNYYKKLF. CDR3 bases: TGTGCCACCTGGGACGGTCCAAATTATTATAAGAAACTCTTT.

V and J are TRGV3 and TRGJ1 or TRGJ2. Germline CDR1 VTNTFY, CDR2 YDVSTARD (reference sequence). The CDR3 has 15 residues. V lost 3 bases to trimming and J lost 3 bases; unmatched junction nucleotides: 11. The CDR3 sequence: CATWDSPRCYYKKLF. For the CDR3, the DNA is TGTGCCACCTGGGACTCCCCCCGGTGTTATTATAAGAAACTCTTT.